Listed below are T cell receptor beta chains from one sample, sequenced in a study of blood T cell repertoires in COVID-19. TCRdb keeps only in-frame clones here, not all; method: immunoSEQ multiplex PCR. The sample holds some 58,000 clones, around 87% seen once. The specimen sequenced was peripheral blood. The receptors stem from a man aged 50 to 59 with active COVID-19. The CDR3 runs from the conserved cysteine through the conserved F or W. The D gene is left open where the match is weak. A row's size may be missing; if present it is once, few, many or a size class.

size,D,J,V,CDR3,DNA
NA,NA,TRBJ2-7,TRBV7-6,CASSLESSRRYEQYF,TGTGCCAGCAGCTTAGAGTCTAGCCGTCGGTACGAGCAGTACTTC
few,NA,TRBJ1-1,TRBV19,CASSIGAGGADTEAFF,TGTGCCAGTAGTATCGGGGCCGGGGGGGCTGACACTGAAGCTTTCTTT
NA,NA,TRBJ1-1,TRBV25-1,CASKEGRMTEAFF,TGTGCCAGCAAGGAGGGGAGGATGACTGAAGCTTTCTTT
NA,NA,TRBJ2-2,TRBV5-8,CASNRVTGELFF,TGTGCCAGCAACAGGGTCACCGGGGAGCTGTTTTTT
NA,TRBD1,TRBJ1-5,TRBV2,CASSGFGTGLRGYSNQPQHF,TGTGCCAGCTCAGGGTTCGGGACAGGGCTTAGGGGTTATAGCAATCAGCCCCAGCATTTT
NA,TRBD2,TRBJ2-5,TRBV11-2,CASSRTSGGAEETQYF,TGTGCCAGCAGTCGGACTAGCGGGGGGGCGGAGGAGACCCAGTACTTC
NA,NA,TRBJ2-3,TRBV20-1,CSASGLRGGGDTQYF,TGCAGTGCTAGTGGGTTGAGGGGGGGTGGAGATACGCAGTATTTT
once,TRBD1,TRBJ2-3,TRBV5-1,CASTKGGPTDTQYF,TGCGCCAGCACCAAAGGGGGCCCCACAGATACGCAGTATTTT
NA,TRBD2,TRBJ2-3,TRBV5-6,CASSLVAGYTDTQYF,TGTGCCAGCAGCTTAGTAGCGGGTTACACAGATACGCAGTATTTT
few,NA,TRBJ2-7,TRBV28,CASSTHYEQYF,TGTGCCAGCAGTACACACTACGAGCAGTACTTC
few,NA,TRBJ1-5,TRBV28,CASSLGRAPNQPQHF,TGTGCCAGCTCGCTTGGGAGGGCCCCCAATCAGCCCCAGCATTTT
NA,TRBD2,TRBJ2-3,TRBV7-7,CASSPGGDADTQYF,TGTGCTAGCAGTCCCGGGGGGGATGCAGATACGCAGTATTTT
once,NA,TRBJ2-7,TRBV19,CASSIADRPTAYEQYF,TGTGCCAGTAGTATAGCGGACAGACCCACAGCCTACGAGCAGTACTTC
NA,TRBD2,TRBJ2-3,TRBV6-5,CASRVAGDATDTQYF,TGTGCCAGCAGGGTAGCGGGGGACGCAACAGATACGCAGTATTTT
NA,NA,TRBJ1-1,TRBV27,CASSLWAGGLGAFF,TGTGCCAGCAGTTTATGGGCAGGAGGATTGGGGGCTTTCTTT
NA,NA,TRBJ1-4,TRBV19,CASSLSRGTNEKLFF,TGTGCCAGTAGCCTATCGAGGGGGACTAATGAAAAACTGTTTTTT
once,TRBD2,TRBJ2-5,TRBV11-2,CASRPSGKETQYF,TGTGCCAGCAGACCTAGCGGGAAAGAGACCCAGTACTTC
NA,TRBD1,TRBJ1-4,TRBV13,CASSSKVGQGQKLFF,TGTGCCAGCAGCTCAAAAGTGGGACAGGGGCAAAAACTGTTTTTT
NA,NA,TRBJ1-3,TRBV28,CASSRGGNTIYF,TGTGCCAGCAGTAGGGGCGGAAACACCATATATTTT
NA,NA,TRBJ1-6,TRBV11-2,CASSLAATVYNSPLHF,TGTGCCAGCAGCTTAGCTGCGACAGTCTATAATTCACCCCTCCACTTT
NA,NA,TRBJ1-1,TRBV7-9,CASRAGETEAFF,TGTGCCAGCCGGGCCGGGGAAACTGAAGCTTTCTTT
NA,TRBD1,TRBJ1-2,TRBV19,CASSILGTGNLNYGYTF,TGTGCCAGTAGTATACTCGGGACAGGGAACCTTAACTATGGCTACACCTTC
NA,TRBD2,TRBJ2-7,TRBV25-1,CASSVSGRSDEQYF,TGTGCCAGCAGTGTTAGCGGGAGAAGCGACGAGCAGTACTTC
NA,TRBD1,TRBJ2-7,TRBV27,CASSLSTGGIYEQYF,TGTGCCAGCAGTTTATCAACAGGGGGCATCTACGAGCAGTACTTC
NA,NA,TRBJ2-5,TRBV7-2,CASSQRRDKARETQYF,TGTGCCAGCAGCCAGAGAAGGGACAAGGCCCGGGAGACCCAGTACTTC
NA,TRBD1,TRBJ1-1,TRBV10-3,CAIRNPGQMNTEAFF,TGTGCCATCAGGAACCCGGGACAGATGAACACTGAAGCTTTCTTT
NA,NA,TRBJ1-3,TRBV14,CASSQDRMTNPISGNTIYF,TGTGCCAGCAGCCAAGATCGTATGACAAATCCCATCTCTGGAAACACCATATATTTT
NA,TRBD2,TRBJ2-1,TRBV4-2,CASSHLGTNNGKYYNEQFF,TGTGCCAGCAGCCACCTGGGGACTAACAACGGGAAGTACTACAATGAGCAGTTCTTC
few,NA,TRBJ1-5,TRBV4-3,CASSQSRESNQPQHF,TGCGCCAGCAGCCAGAGCCGAGAGAGCAATCAGCCCCAGCATTTT
NA,TRBD1,TRBJ1-2,TRBV9,CASSPRGDSYGYTF,TGTGCCAGCAGCCCCCGAGGGGACAGTTATGGCTACACCTTC
NA,TRBD1,TRBJ2-7,TRBV30,CAWSGTGSSYEQYF,TGTGCCTGGAGTGGGACAGGGAGCTCCTACGAGCAGTACTTC
few,NA,TRBJ1-2,TRBV24-1,CATSSPSFYGYTF,TGTGCCACCAGTAGCCCGTCTTTCTATGGCTACACCTTC
NA,NA,TRBJ1-1,TRBV3-1/TRBV3-2,CASSLSDRSNTEAFF,TGTGCCAGCAGCCTTTCGGACAGATCGAACACTGAAGCTTTCTTT
NA,NA,TRBJ1-2,TRBV27,CASSLGQSNGYTF,TGTGCCAGCAGTTTAGGGCAGTCAAATGGCTACACCTTC
NA,NA,TRBJ2-5,TRBV30,CAWSRRKETQYF,TGTGCCTGGAGCAGGAGGAAAGAGACCCAGTACTTC
NA,NA,TRBJ2-1,TRBV6-1,CASSEPPRVSYNEQFF,TGTGCCAGCAGTGAGCCCCCTAGAGTCTCCTACAATGAGCAGTTCTTC
NA,TRBD1,TRBJ1-2,TRBV6-5,CASSYDRGNGYTF,TGTGCCAGCAGTTATGACAGGGGTAACGGCTACACCTTC